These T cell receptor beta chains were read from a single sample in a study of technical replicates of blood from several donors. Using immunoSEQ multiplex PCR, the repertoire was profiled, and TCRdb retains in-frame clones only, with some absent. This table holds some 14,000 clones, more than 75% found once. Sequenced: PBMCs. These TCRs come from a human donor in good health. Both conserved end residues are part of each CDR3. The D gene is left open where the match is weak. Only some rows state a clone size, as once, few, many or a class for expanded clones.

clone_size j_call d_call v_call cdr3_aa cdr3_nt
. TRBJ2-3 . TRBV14 CASSQETPAQIFTDTQYF TGTGCCAGCAGCCAAGAAACTCCCGCCCAAATATTCACAGATACGCAGTATTTT
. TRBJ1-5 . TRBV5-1 CASSLEGVDQPQHF TGCGCCAGCAGCTTAGAGGGGGTCGATCAGCCCCAGCATTTT
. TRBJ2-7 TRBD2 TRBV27 CASRALAGDREQYF TGTGCCAGCAGAGCACTAGCGGGAGACCGGGAGCAGTACTTC
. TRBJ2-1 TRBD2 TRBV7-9 CASTESGRGYNEQFF TGTGCCAGCACCGAGAGTGGGCGGGGGTACAATGAGCAGTTCTTC
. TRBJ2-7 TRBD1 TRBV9 CASSGDRAPYEQYF TGTGCCAGCAGCGGGGACAGGGCCCCCTACGAGCAGTACTTC
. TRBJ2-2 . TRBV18 CASSPGQNTGELFF TGTGCCAGCTCACCAGGACAGAACACCGGGGAGCTGTTTTTT
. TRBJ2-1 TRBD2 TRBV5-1 CASSFPSSGSYNEQFF TGCGCCAGCAGCTTCCCTTCTAGCGGATCCTACAATGAGCAGTTCTTC
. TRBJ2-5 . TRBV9 CASSVATYPVETQYF TGTGCCAGCAGCGTAGCTACTTATCCTGTGGAGACCCAGTACTTC
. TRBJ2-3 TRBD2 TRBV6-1 CASIREETDTQYF TGTGCCAGCATACGGGAGGAAACAGATACGCAGTATTTT
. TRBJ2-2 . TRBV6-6 CASSYLLLQSGELFF TGTGCCAGCAGTTATCTCCTCCTACAGTCCGGGGAGCTGTTTTTT
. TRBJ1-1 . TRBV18 CASSPVPGGTEAFF TGTGCCAGCTCACCAGTTCCGGGTGGGACTGAAGCTTTCTTT
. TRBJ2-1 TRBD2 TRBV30 CAWSVGLAGANEQFF TGTGCCTGGAGTGTGGGACTAGCGGGAGCCAATGAGCAGTTCTTC
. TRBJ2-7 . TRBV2 CASSESGYEQYF TGTGCCAGCAGTGAAAGCGGTTACGAGCAGTACTTC
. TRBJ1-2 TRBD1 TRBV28 CASNQARGEGYTF TGTGCCAGCAACCAGGCCAGGGGGGAAGGCTACACCTTC
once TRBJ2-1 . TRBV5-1 CASTSTGNFNEQFF TGCGCCAGCACCTCTACCGGGAATTTCAATGAGCAGTTCTTC
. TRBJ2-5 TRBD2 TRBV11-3 CASSLAGSETQYF TGTGCCAGCAGTCTAGCGGGATCAGAGACCCAGTACTTC
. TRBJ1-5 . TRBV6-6 CASSGWSQPQHF TGTGCCAGCAGTGGCTGGAGTCAGCCCCAGCATTTT
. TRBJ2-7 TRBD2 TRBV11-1 CASSLRAGGTLEQYF TGTGCCAGCAGCTTAAGAGCGGGAGGGACCCTCGAGCAGTACTTC
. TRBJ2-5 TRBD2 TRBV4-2 CASSLILAGEETQYF TGTGCCAGCAGCCTGATACTAGCGGGAGAAGAGACCCAGTACTTC
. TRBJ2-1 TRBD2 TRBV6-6 CASSYGPSGIGHEQFF TGTGCCAGCAGTTACGGGCCTAGCGGGATTGGCCATGAGCAGTTCTTC
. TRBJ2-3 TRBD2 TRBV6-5 CASSYSGGSGTDTQYF TGTGCCAGCAGTTACTCGGGGGGTAGCGGGACAGATACGCAGTATTTT
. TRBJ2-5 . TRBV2 CASSVVREVETQYF TGTGCCAGCAGTGTGGTCAGGGAGGTAGAGACCCAGTACTTC
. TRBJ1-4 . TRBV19 CASRRGGSTNEKLFF TGTGCCAGCCGAAGAGGGGGTAGTACTAATGAAAAACTGTTTTTT
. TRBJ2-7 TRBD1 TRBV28 CASSAGTGPSYEQYF TGTGCCAGCAGTGCCGGGACAGGTCCCTCCTACGAGCAGTACTTC
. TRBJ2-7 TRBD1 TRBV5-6 CASSPRTGELSSSYEQYF TGTGCCAGCAGCCCCCGGACAGGGGAGTTATCAAGCTCCTACGAGCAGTACTTC
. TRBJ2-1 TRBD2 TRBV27 CASTLRLAGIGNEQFF TGTGCCAGCACCCTGAGACTAGCGGGAATTGGGAATGAGCAGTTCTTC
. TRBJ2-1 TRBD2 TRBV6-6 CASSAGTSGNNEQFF TGTGCCAGCAGTGCCGGGACTAGCGGGAACAATGAGCAGTTCTTC
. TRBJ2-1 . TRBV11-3 CASSSRLDSSYNEQFF TGTGCCAGCAGCTCCCGCCTAGATAGCTCCTACAATGAGCAGTTCTTC
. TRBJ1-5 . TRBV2 CASSGLAGAEQPQHF TGTGCCAGCAGTGGATTAGCAGGGGCCGAACAGCCCCAGCATTTT
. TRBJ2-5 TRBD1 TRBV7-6 CASSATGEEETQYF TGTGCCAGCAGCGCGACAGGGGAGGAAGAGACCCAGTACTTC
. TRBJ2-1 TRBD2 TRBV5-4 CASSLRTSGKNNEQFF TGTGCCAGCAGCCTCCGGACTAGCGGGAAAAACAATGAGCAGTTCTTC
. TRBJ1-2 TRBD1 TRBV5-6 CASSEGQGIYGYTF TGTGCCAGCAGCGAGGGACAGGGGATCTATGGCTACACCTTC
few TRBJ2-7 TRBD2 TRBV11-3 CASSFSGSYEQYF TGTGCCAGCAGCTTTAGCGGGAGCTACGAGCAGTACTTC
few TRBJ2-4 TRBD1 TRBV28 CASSFGTGAIVAKNIQYF TGTGCCAGCAGTTTTGGGACAGGGGCGATAGTAGCCAAAAACATTCAGTACTTC
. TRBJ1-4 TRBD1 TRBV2 CASSENRGLNEKLFF TGTGCCAGCAGTGAAAACAGGGGGCTTAATGAAAAACTGTTTTTT
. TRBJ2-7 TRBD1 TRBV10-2 CASSESGAGTAKEQYF TGCGCCAGCAGTGAGTCTGGGGCAGGGACAGCAAAGGAGCAGTACTTC
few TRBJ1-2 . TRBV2 CASSVRGISDGYTF TGTGCCAGCAGTGTAAGGGGAATCAGTGATGGCTACACCTTC
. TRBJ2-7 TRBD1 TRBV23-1 CASRGTVRNEQYF TGCGCCAGCAGGGGGACAGTCCGGAACGAGCAGTACTTC
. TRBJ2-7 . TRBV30 CAWSVIRYEQYF TGTGCCTGGAGTGTAATCCGCTACGAGCAGTACTTC
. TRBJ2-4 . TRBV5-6 CASSYSFLSKNIQYF TGTGCCAGCAGCTACTCTTTTTTGTCCAAAAACATTCAGTACTTC
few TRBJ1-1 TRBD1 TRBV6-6 CASRGQAGTEAFF TGTGCCAGCAGGGGACAGGCGGGAACTGAAGCTTTCTTT
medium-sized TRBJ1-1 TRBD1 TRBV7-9 CASSLGTAEAFF TGTGCCAGCAGCTTGGGGACAGCTGAAGCTTTCTTT
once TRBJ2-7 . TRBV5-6 CASSFLDKTYEQYF TGTGCCAGCAGCTTCTTGGACAAGACCTACGAGCAGTACTTC
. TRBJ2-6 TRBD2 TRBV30 CAWSVIKWAGDRSGANVLTF TGTGCCTGGAGTGTAATAAAGTGGGCGGGAGACCGCTCTGGGGCCAACGTCCTGACTTTC
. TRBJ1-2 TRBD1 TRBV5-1 CASSLQGAGDGYTF TGCGCCAGCAGCTTACAGGGGGCGGGAGATGGCTACACCTTC
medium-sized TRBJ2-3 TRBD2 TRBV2 CASSEYGAGGLKVVTQYF TGTGCCAGCAGTGAATATGGAGCGGGAGGCCTAAAAGTCGTTACGCAGTATTTT
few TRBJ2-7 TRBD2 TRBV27 CASSHKTSGLKPYAQYF TGTGCCAGCAGCCATAAAACTAGCGGGCTTAAGCCCTACGCGCAGTACTTC
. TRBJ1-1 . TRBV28 CASTPMTGGRGTEAFF TGTGCCAGCACCCCCATGACCGGGGGGAGGGGCACTGAAGCTTTCTTT
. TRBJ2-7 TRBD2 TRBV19 CASSPASGRSYEQYF TGTGCCAGTAGTCCCGCTAGCGGGAGGTCCTACGAGCAGTACTTC